Sequencing of this T cell receptor beta chain was carried out in a study of T-cell memory formation after mild COVID-19 (dated by TCRdb to the early 2020s). Notes on the research overall: Most TCR sequence clusters were specific to one of the two donors. In a couple of donors, T-cell clones that expanded and contracted after mild COVID-19 were tracked by sequencing TCRalpha and TCRbeta repertoires over time. The cohort was made up of two young adult volunteers, one female and one male, who were previously healthy. Study-level results and caveats: The study covered only a couple of mild cases, and larger cohorts including severe cases with pre-infection samples were considered necessary. Clones contracting from day 15 to 85 had balanced CD4/CD8 phenotypes, while a second wave expanding from day 15 to 37 was biased towards CD4+. Some responding clones were detected in pre-infection memory, suggesting pre-existing cross-reactive memory T cells joined the SARS-CoV-2 response. Contracting CD4+ clones were located mainly in the CM and EM memory subsets, whereas CD8+ clones were found to be enriched in EMRA. Whether the second-wave clones peaking on day 37 were SARS-CoV-2 specific was not confirmed.

TCRdb shows the sequencer as Illumina NovaSeq 6000. cDNA libraries for TCRalpha and TCRbeta were prepared by 5'RACE using constant-segment primers, with sample barcodes and unique molecular identifiers added. Trizol reagent was used to extract RNA from every sample. Amplification of the libraries took two PCR steps, and the second step added a second sample barcode plus Illumina TruSeq adapters. Libraries were sequenced on an Illumina NovaSeq with 2 x 150 bp paired-end reads. In the authors' own workflow: With migec v1.2.7, reads were demultiplexed and then collapsed into UMI-guided consensus sequences. Using mixcr v2.1.11, UMI consensuses were aligned to TRA and TRB V and J templates and then assembled into clonotypes. A clonotype was counted as expanded or contracted only if both edgeR and NoisET called the change significant, with noise models trained on biological replicates. For edgeR calls, the cutoffs were a false discovery rate-adjusted p below 0.01 and a log2 fold-change threshold of 1. PCA with hierarchical clustering of max-normalized trajectories of the 1000 most abundant clonotypes was used as exploratory dynamics analysis. Separately sequenced CD4+ and CD8+ repertoires were used to assign the CD4 or CD8 phenotype of responding clones. TCRdb redid the processing of the public reads, applying fastp at Q25 and MiXCR, and retained in-frame beta chains. Each CDR3 protein gets just one entry, which takes the most common genes and DNA from the rows behind it. The V and J calls were determined by TCRdb, not by the authors. The table for this sample lists hundreds of thousands of distinct CDR3 sequences; approximately 15% of them were counted only once. Over 20% of the sample lies in the top ten.

Points on this clonotype: Its antigen is currently not known. The record has no base qualities; no much larger clone is one base away.

Ficoll-Paque density gradient centrifugation was used to isolate PBMCs. The CDR3 covers 18 residues, taking in both the cysteine and the phenylalanine. This entry keeps only the CDR3 DNA: 54 bases, framed from base 1. The V end gives up 0 bases and the J end 7 bases, leaving 13 bases in the junction not matched to a gene. The germline V gene encodes CDR1 LGHNA and CDR2 YSLEER. The chain is encoded by TRBV4-3 joined to TRBJ2-2; 8 central nucleotides agree with TRBD2. Sequencing was performed on PBMCs or a T cell subset sorted from them (not recorded which). The receptor comes from a young man who had mild COVID-19 (a few samples of this study predate the infection). The sample titles of this study are shuffled in the database, so cell type and time point are left out; the donor was told from shared clones. Read as DNA, the sequence is TGCGCCAGCAGCCAAGATCTACACCGGGGGGGCCGTGGCGGGGAGCTGTTTTTT. Translated, it gives CASSQDLHRGGRGGELFF.